This entry lists 27 T cell receptor beta chains sequenced from one sample in a study of blood T cell repertoires in COVID-19. Profiling relied on immunoSEQ multiplex PCR, and the TCRdb table lists in-frame clones only, not all of them. This repertoire shows 180,000 or so clones, around 88% found once; its top ten account for 3.5% to 5%. The material sequenced was peripheral blood. Receptors originate from a woman in her twenties or thirties with acute or convalescent COVID-19.

For this clone: The junction departs from the called germline gene at one end, perhaps through a read error. The rearrangement links TRBV7-7 to TRBJ2-1; 11 bases are a match to TRBD2. Germline V gives CDR1 SSHAT, CDR2 FNYEAQ (reference sequence). CDR3 length equals 15 residues. Here the CDR3 DNA reads TGTGCTAGCAGCTTAGCGGGAGGGAGATTGGTTGAGCAGTTCTTC. It is translated as CASSLAGGRLVEQFF. Based on the CDR3 plus reference TRBV7-7 and TRBJ2-1, the full variable domain is GAGVSQSPRYKVTKRGQDVTLRCDPISSHATLYWYQQALGQGPEFLTYFNYEAQPDKSGLPSDRFSAERPEGSISTLTIQRTEQRDSAMYRCASSLAGGRLVEQFFGPGTRLTVL.

The chain links TRBV5-6 to TRBJ1-1; D remains ambiguous. Trimming took off 7 bases at V and 0 bases at J, with 10 bases between the two ends. The length of the CDR3 is 13 residues. CDR1 and CDR2 (germline): SGHDT, YYEEEE. CDR3 sequence reads: CASRLYMNTEAFF. The CDR3 DNA is TGTGCCAGCCGTCTCTATATGAACACTGAAGCTTTCTTT.

V and J are TRBV1 and TRBJ2-7; TRBD2 is the table's D call and was not checked against the DNA. TRBV1 is described as a pseudogene. The length of the CDR3 is 16 residues. The CDR3 is CTSARRVAGASYEQYF. Here the CDR3 DNA reads TGCACCAGCGCACGACGGGTAGCGGGGGCGTCCTACGAGCAGTACTTC.

The chain combines TRBV5-1 with TRBJ1-1; TRBD1 aligns across 9 bases. The CDR3 is 15 amino acids. Germline CDR1 SGHRS, CDR2 YFSETQ. Trimming removed 7 bases from V and 6 bases from J; junction bases left unmatched: 13. The CDR3 DNA reads as TGCGCCAGCCTGACAGAACCGGGACAGGGCTCTGAAGCTTTCTTT. This gives the protein CASLTEPGQGSEAFF.

This chain connects TRBV20-1 to TRBJ1-2; the D gene is possibly TRBD1 (5 bases). From germline, CDR1 is DFQATT and CDR2 SNEGSKA (reference sequence). CDR3 size: 14 residues. Trimming stripped 3 bases from V and 0 bases from J, with 11 bases between. Here the CDR3 DNA reads TGCAGTGCTAGTGGGCGGGGCCCTAACTATGGCTACACCTTC. Translated: CSASGRGPNYGYTF.

J is TRBJ1-2 and V is TRBV30; TRBD1 agrees at 8 bases. Losses at the gene ends were 0 bases for V and 6 bases for J; bases not matched to a gene: 6. Looked up from germline, CDR1 is GTSNPN and CDR2 is SVGIG (reference sequence). There are 14 residues in the CDR3. The CDR3 is CAWSVAQGADGYTF. As DNA, the CDR3 is TGTGCCTGGAGTGTAGCCCAGGGGGCGGATGGCTACACCTTC.

The chain uses TRBV6-5 and TRBJ1-1, with D hard to call. The CDR3 is 13 amino acids. Germline CDR1 reads MNHEY; CDR2 reads SVGAGI. V was shortened by 7 bases and J by 6 bases, with 15 bases between the two germline ends. CDR3 sequence reads: CASIIGVESEAFF. For the CDR3, the DNA is TGTGCCAGCATTATCGGGGTTGAATCTGAAGCTTTCTTT.

The rearrangement links TRBV4-1 to TRBJ1-1; 7 nucleotides agree with TRBD1. Per the germline V gene, CDR1 is MGHRA and CDR2 is YSYEKL. CDR3 length equals 14 residues. V trimming: 0 bases; J trimming: 8 bases; junction bases outside the gene matches: 6. CDR3 DNA sequence: TGCGCCAGCAGCCAAGATCTCGGCAGGGGGGAAGCTTTCTTT. Translated, it gives CASSQDLGRGEAFF.

This clone was found a few times. J is TRBJ2-7 and V is TRBV6-1, with a possible D match to TRBD1 (5 bases). CDR3 length equals 12 residues. CDR1 and CDR2 (germline): MNHNS, SASEGT. V was clipped by 3 bases and J by 3 bases, with 6 bases between them. CDR3 DNA sequence: TGTGCCAGCAGTGAGCAGGGCTACGAGCAGTACTTC. Protein sequence: CASSEQGYEQYF.

The chain carries TRBV5-6 and TRBJ1-2; D gene ambiguous. This CDR3 is 13 amino acids long. V lost 2 bases to trimming and J lost 2 bases, with 7 bases between them. Germline V lookup: CDR1 SGHDT, CDR2 YYEEEE. The CDR3 here is CASSFAGNYGYTF. CDR3 bases: TGTGCCAGCAGCTTCGCGGGGAACTATGGCTACACCTTC.

The V call is TRBV9, the J call TRBJ2-3; 10 positions match TRBD2. With V trimmed by 3 bases and J by 6 bases, 7 bases remained unmatched. The CDR3 loop spans 15 amino acids. Germline V lookup: CDR1 SGDLS, CDR2 YYNGEE. Here the CDR3 reads CASSEREGHSDTQYF. CDR3 in DNA: TGTGCCAGCAGCGAGCGGGAGGGCCATTCGGATACGCAGTATTTT.

V and J are TRBV6-4 and TRBJ2-1; D not resolved. V was clipped by 4 bases and J by 3 bases, with 10 bases between them. The germline gives CDR1 MRHNA, CDR2 SNTAGT. The CDR3 totals 14 residues. In nucleotides, the CDR3 is TGTGCCAGCAGTGTTGATCACTTCTACAATGAGCAGTTCTTC. This translates into CASSVDHFYNEQFF.

The chain is built from TRBV15 and TRBJ1-5; D possibly corresponds to TRBD1 (6 bases). The CDR3 runs to 12 residues. V dropped 11 bases and J dropped 4 bases, with 12 bases sitting between them. The V gene's germline CDR1 is LNHNV and CDR2 YYDKDF (reference sequence). The CDR3 coding sequence is TGTGCCGCAGACAGGCTAAATCAGCCCCAGCATTTT. This encodes CAADRLNQPQHF.

The V gene is TRBV28, the J gene TRBJ1-1; 12 positions match TRBD1. Germline V gene lookup returns CDR1 MDHEN and CDR2 SYDVKM. This CDR3 has 15 amino acids. V dropped 7 bases and J dropped 11; count of bases not matched to a gene: 14. The CDR3 bases are TGTGCCAGCATTAACCCGGGACAGGGGGCAGAGGGGGCTTTCTTT. Translation gives CASINPGQGAEGAFF.

The V gene is TRBV7-9, the J gene TRBJ1-1, with D possibly being TRBD1 (6 bases). Germline V gene data show CDR1 as SEHNR and CDR2 as FQNEAQ (reference sequence). The V gene lost 3 bases and the J gene lost 1 base, with 9 bases spanning the gap. The CDR3 is 14 residues long. The CDR3 reads CASSLDRSNTEAFF. In DNA form, the CDR3 reads TGTGCCAGCAGCTTGGACAGATCGAACACTGAAGCTTTCTTT.

The chain employs TRBV5-1 and TRBJ2-6; no reliable D call. The CDR3 extends over 15 amino acids. Trimming took 7 bases from V and 4 from J, leaving 15 bases between them. Germline values: CDR1 SGHRS, CDR2 YFSETQ. The CDR3 DNA reads TGCGCCAGCTCATCCCTATACGGGGGGGCCAACGTCCTGACTTTC. Translating gives CASSSLYGGANVLTF.

The CDR3 sequence: CASISRGFYGYTF. The CDR3 bases are TGTGCCAGCATCTCCAGGGGCTTCTATGGCTACACCTTC. The chain combines TRBV6-5 with TRBJ1-2, with a tentative D call TRBD1 (6 bases). The CDR3 is made up of 13 amino acids. Germline assignment: CDR1 MNHEY and CDR2 SVGAGI. Trimming removed 7 bases at V and 4 bases at J, with 13 bases between.

This chain uses TRBV21-1 with TRBJ1-1. TRBV21-1 is a recognized pseudogene. The CDR3 totals 13 residues. The CDR3: CASPEGLNTEAFF. Written as DNA, the CDR3 is TGTGCCAGTCCGGAGGGTCTTAACACTGAAGCTTTCTTT.

This chain connects TRBV6-5 to TRBJ2-1, with 9 nucleotides matching TRBD1. The length of the CDR3 is 14 residues. V was pared by 8 bases and J by 2 bases, with 4 bases of the junction left unmatched. CDR1 and CDR2 (germline): MNHEY, SVGAGI. This chain's CDR3 is CASLRTGAYNEQFF. The CDR3 coding sequence is TGTGCCAGCCTCAGGACAGGGGCCTACAATGAGCAGTTCTTC.

For this clone: This specimen includes other DNA sequences encoding the same CDR3. V is TRBV6-5 and J is TRBJ2-1, with TRBD2 matching over 14 bases. The CDR3 length is 15 residues. Trimming at V came to 5 bases and at J to 9 bases, leaving 6 bases not matched to a gene. CDR1 and CDR2 from the germline V gene are MNHEY and SVGAGI. As DNA, the CDR3 is TGTGCCAGCAGTCCGACTAGCGGGAGGGTAGGTGAGCAGTTCTTC. This gives the protein CASSPTSGRVGEQFF.

The rearrangement uses TRBV28 and TRBJ1-4, with 7 bases lining up with TRBD1. The CDR3 covers 16 residues. V shed 5 bases, J shed 6 bases, and the junction held 12 bases outside the gene matches. Germline V gene sequence: CDR1 MDHEN, CDR2 SYDVKM. The CDR3 nucleotides are TGTGCCAGCAGTGGCAGGGGGGATGGAGACGATGAAAAACTGTTTTTT. As protein: CASSGRGDGDDEKLFF. Supplemented by reference TRBV28 and TRBJ1-4, the full variable domain reads DVKVTQSSRYLVKRTGEKVFLECVQDMDHENMFWYRQDPGLGLRLIYFSYDVKMKEKGDIPEGYSVSREKKERFSLILESASTNQTSMYLCASSGRGDGDDEKLFFGSGTQLSVL.

J is TRBJ2-1 and V is TRBV10-3; D not certain. Germline CDR1 ENHRY, CDR2 SYGVKD. Trimming left V 3 bases short and J 7 bases short, with 4 bases between. This CDR3 contains 11 residues. CDR3 sequence: CAISDFNEQFF. The DNA of the CDR3 is TGTGCCATCAGTGACTTTAATGAGCAGTTCTTC.

The chain recombines TRBV10-3 with TRBJ2-2; TRBD1 matches 7 bases. The CDR3 is 16 residues long. CDR1 ENHRY and CDR2 SYGVKD come from the germline V gene. V lost 1 base, J lost 7 bases, and 9 bases stayed unmatched. The CDR3 sequence: CAISELAGTAYGELFF. The CDR3, as DNA: TGTGCCATCAGTGAGTTGGCCGGGACAGCCTACGGGGAGCTGTTTTTT.

The chain joins TRBV7-2 to TRBJ2-1, with D possibly matching TRBD1 (5 bases). Trimming took 1 base from V and 7 from J, leaving 11 bases between them. CDR3 length equals 14 residues. The germline CDR1 and CDR2 sequences are SGHTA and FQGNSA. CDR3 residues: CASSLDGAVNEQFF. The CDR3 region has the DNA TGTGCCAGCAGCTTAGATGGGGCCGTAAATGAGCAGTTCTTC. Full variable domain (remainder filled in from reference TRBV7-2 and TRBJ2-1): GAGVSQSPSNKVTEKGKDVELRCDPISGHTALYWYRQSLGQGLEFLIYFQGNSAPDKSGLPSDRFSAERTGGSVSTLTIQRTQQEDSAVYLCASSLDGAVNEQFFGPGTRLTVL.

The chain uses TRBV7-9 and TRBJ2-1; 8 bases line up with TRBD2. The J segment lost 3 bases and the V segment lost 5 bases, leaving 15 bases of the junction unmatched. The CDR3 length is 18 residues. Germline V gene data show CDR1 as SEHNR and CDR2 as FQNEAQ (reference sequence). CDR3 sequence reads: CASSPPQPIAGSYNEQFF. CDR3 DNA sequence: TGTGCCAGCAGCCCACCTCAACCAATAGCGGGAAGCTACAATGAGCAGTTCTTC. The variable domain in full, with the rest retrieved from reference TRBV7-9 and TRBJ2-1, is DTGVSQNPRHKITKRGQNVTFRCDPISEHNRLYWYRQTLGQGPEFLTYFQNEAQLEKSRLLSDRFSAERPKGSFSTLEIQRTEQGDSAMYLCASSPPQPIAGSYNEQFFGPGTRLTVL.

The chain is built from TRBV5-1 and TRBJ2-1; D is perhaps TRBD1 (6 bases). The germline V gene has CDR1 SGHRS and CDR2 YFSETQ. The ends were cut back, 4 bases at V and 0 bases at J, with 11 bases in the middle. The CDR3 is made up of 15 amino acids. The CDR3 DNA is TGCGCCAGCAGCACTCAAGGGGGCTCCTACAATGAGCAGTTCTTC. Translation gives CASSTQGGSYNEQFF.

The genes are TRBV3-1 (or the pseudogene TRBV3-2) and TRBJ2-1, with 13 bases aligning to TRBD2. This CDR3 spans 15 amino acids. Germline V gene lookup returns CDR1 LGHDT and CDR2 YNNKEL (reference sequence). Trimming removed 6 bases from V and 5 bases from J; junction bases left unmatched: 4. The CDR3 nucleotides read TGTGCCAGCAGTCTCGGACTAGCGGGAGACAATGAGCAGTTCTTC. It yields the protein CASSLGLAGDNEQFF.